The entry that follows covers one T cell receptor (beta chain) sequence. In the authors' workflow: Amplifying reference gene primers gave estimates of nucleated cell counts. TCRdb keeps only in-frame clones here, not all; method: immunoSEQ multiplex PCR. The V and J calls and the clone size are those of that table, but D and trimming were determined from the DNA. The sample lists roughly 39,000 clones; 75% to 90% were seen once. Germline assignment: CDR1 MNHEY and CDR2 SVGAGI. The length of the CDR3 is 13 residues. The J segment lost 2 bases and the V segment lost 11 bases, leaving 5 bases of the junction unmatched. The sample comes from a study of blood T cell repertoires in COVID-19. About the research overall: The origin of the acute and convalescent COVID-19 samples was the United States, Italy and Spain. T cells, B-cell-depleted T cells, or PBMCs provided the cDNA or gDNA that served as material.

V is TRBV6-5 and J is TRBJ2-2; the match to TRBD1 covers 7 bases. The receptor was isolated from a woman aged 70-85 years with acute or convalescent COVID-19. Input material: peripheral blood. In DNA form, the CDR3 reads TGTGCCGTTGGGACAGACAACACCGGGGAGCTGTTTTTT. Amino acids: CAVGTDNTGELFF.